This T cell receptor beta chain comes out of a study of blood T cell repertoires in COVID-19. Overall study context: The United States, Italy and Spain were the sources of the acute and convalescent COVID-19 samples. Sources were T cells, B-cell-depleted T cells, or PBMCs; the material itself was cDNA or gDNA.

Germline V gene lookup returns CDR1 SGHVS and CDR2 FQNEAQ. The germline V and J ends were trimmed by 5 bases and 4 bases, with 20 bases remaining between them. The CDR3 loop spans 16 amino acids. In this sample, this clone turned up a few times. Under the authors' procedure: Amplifying reference gene primers gave estimates of nucleated cell counts. Some clones are missing from TCRdb's copy, which holds only in-frame ones; the method was immunoSEQ multiplex PCR. Clone size and the V and J calls come from that table; the DNA yielded D and trimming. This table holds 210,000 or so clones, about three quarters found once.

The gene calls are TRBV7-8 and TRBJ1-2; maybe TRBD1 (6 bases). Sequencing was done on a sample of peripheral blood. This TCR was sampled from a woman of 80 years or more with active or convalescent COVID-19. The DNA of the CDR3 is TGTGCCAGCAGCCCAGGAGACGACAGGCGCTCCTATGGCTACACCTTC. Protein sequence: CASSPGDDRRSYGYTF.